Listed below are T cell receptor beta chains from one sample, sequenced in a study of T cell changes during pregnancy in multiple sclerosis. Profiling relied on immunoSEQ multiplex PCR, and the TCRdb table lists in-frame clones only, not all of them. The sample lists almost 40,000 clones; 85% to 95% were seen once. Sequencing was performed on CD4+ T cells from peripheral blood mononuclear cells, taken in the third trimester of pregnancy. These receptors originate from a female donor in good health, enrolled as a control in a pregnancy study. Both conserved end residues are part of each CDR3. D genes are given only for firm matches. The size of a clone is reported for some rows only, either as once, few or many, or as a class for expanded clones.

J gene	V gene	clone size	D gene	CDR3 DNA	CDR3 protein
TRBJ2-1	TRBV2	NA	TRBD2	TGTGCCAGCAGTGACCGCCGACAGCGGGGGGGCCTGGAGCAGTTCTTC	CASSDRRQRGGLEQFF
TRBJ2-2	TRBV4-1	NA	TRBD2	TGCGCCAGCAGCCAAGCGCCGACTAGCGGGAGGGGGAACACCGGGGAGCTGTTTTTT	CASSQAPTSGRGNTGELFF
TRBJ1-2	TRBV30	NA	NA	TGTGCCTGGAGGGGTACGTGGAGGGATGACGGCTACACCTTC	CAWRGTWRDDGYTF
TRBJ2-3	TRBV11-2	few	NA	TGTGCCAGCAGCCTGGGACAGGCGGGGGGCACAGATACGCAGTATTTT	CASSLGQAGGTDTQYF
TRBJ1-2	TRBV5-6	NA	NA	TGTGCCAGCAGCACCTGGGCGAGAGGCTACACCTTC	CASSTWARGYTF
TRBJ2-3	TRBV9	NA	NA	TGTGCCAGCAGTTCCTCGGGACTTGCCCAATCTTTT	CASSSSGLAQSF
TRBJ2-7	TRBV7-2	NA	TRBD1	TGTGCCAGCAGCTTAGGGGACAGGTACCACTACGAGCAGTACTTC	CASSLGDRYHYEQYF
TRBJ1-2	TRBV7-9	NA	NA	TGTGCCAGCAGCTCGGGGGTGTACTATGGCTACACCTTC	CASSSGVYYGYTF
TRBJ1-1	TRBV18	NA	NA	TGTGCCAGCTCACCTGGGGAGAATCTGAACACTGAAGCTTTCTTT	CASSPGENLNTEAFF
TRBJ2-7	TRBV5-5	NA	NA	TGTGCCAGCAGCTTGTGGCGGGATAACTACGAGCAGTACTTC	CASSLWRDNYEQYF
TRBJ2-1	TRBV12-5	NA	TRBD1	TGTGCTAGTGGTTATGGGACAGGGAGGGCGGATGAGCAGTTCTTC	CASGYGTGRADEQFF
TRBJ2-1	TRBV13	few	TRBD2	TGTGCCAGCAGCTTATATAAGCGGACTAGCGGGAGGGGTATACAGGGTGAGCAGTTCTTC	CASSLYKRTSGRGIQGEQFF
TRBJ2-3	TRBV30	NA	NA	TGTGCCTGGATTCAGGGGACCTCAACAGATACGCAGTATTTT	CAWIQGTSTDTQYF
TRBJ2-7	TRBV11-2	NA	NA	TGTGCCAGCAGCCCCGTACAGGGCCCCTACGAGCAGTACTTC	CASSPVQGPYEQYF
TRBJ1-1	TRBV11-3	NA	NA	TGTGCCAGCAGCCGGGGGGAGGGAGCAGGCACTGAAGCTTTCTTT	CASSRGEGAGTEAFF
TRBJ2-3	TRBV28	NA	NA	TGTGCCAGCAGTTCAGATGCAGATACGCAGTATTTT	CASSSDADTQYF
TRBJ1-6	TRBV6-6	NA	NA	TGTGCCAGCATCGAGTCGCGCTATAATTCACCCCTCCACTTT	CASIESRYNSPLHF
TRBJ2-1	TRBV6-1	NA	NA	TGTGCCAGCAGTGTTTCGAGAGGGGGCTACAATGAGCAGTTCTTC	CASSVSRGGYNEQFF
TRBJ2-3	TRBV14	NA	NA	TGTGCCAGCAGCCAAGTTCGGTACCCTAGCACAGATACGCAGTATTTT	CASSQVRYPSTDTQYF
TRBJ1-5	TRBV15	NA	TRBD1	TGTGCCACCAGCAGGCCGATTTCAGGGGGCGGACAGCCCCAGCATTTT	CATSRPISGGGQPQHF
TRBJ1-4	TRBV19	NA	TRBD1	TGTGCCAGTAGTATAGATTGGTCCAGGGGGAATGAAAAACTGTTTTTT	CASSIDWSRGNEKLFF
TRBJ2-1	TRBV7-9	NA	TRBD1	TGTGCCAGCAGCCCTGGGACAGGGGTCTACAATGAGCAGTTCTTC	CASSPGTGVYNEQFF
TRBJ1-6	TRBV9	few	NA	TGTGCCAGCAGCGTATCCGGGGATGGGAATTCACCCCTCCACTTT	CASSVSGDGNSPLHF
TRBJ1-1	TRBV19	NA	TRBD1	TGTGCCAGTAGTACCGCGGACAGGCCATACACTGAAGCTTTCTTT	CASSTADRPYTEAFF
TRBJ1-4	TRBV2	once	NA	TGTGCCAGCAAACAGGGAACTAATGAAAAACTGTTTTTT	CASKQGTNEKLFF
TRBJ1-2	TRBV6-6	NA	TRBD1	TGTGCCAGCACCGAGACAGGGGATCGTTCCTATGGCTACACCTTC	CASTETGDRSYGYTF
TRBJ1-1	TRBV5-1	NA	NA	TGCGCCAGCAGCAGCGGGACACTAAACACTGAAGCTTTCTTT	CASSSGTLNTEAFF
TRBJ2-7	TRBV5-4	NA	TRBD2	TGTGCCAGCAGACGGGGACTAGCGGGCGGAAATGAATACGAGCAGTACTTC	CASRRGLAGGNEYEQYF
TRBJ2-5	TRBV6-1	NA	TRBD2	TGTGCCAGCAGTGGAAGGACTAGCGGTGGGGAGACCCAGTACTTC	CASSGRTSGGETQYF
TRBJ1-4	TRBV6-1	NA	TRBD1	TGTGCCAGCAGTGGGGGCGGACAGGACGGAAATGAAAAACTGTTTTTT	CASSGGGQDGNEKLFF
TRBJ2-7	TRBV28	NA	TRBD1	TGTGCCAGCAGGGGACAGGGACTCGGCGAGCAGTACTTC	CASRGQGLGEQYF
TRBJ1-1	TRBV5-5	NA	NA	TGTGCCAGCAGCTTGTGGTCTGGCCAGAACACTGAAGCTTTCTTT	CASSLWSGQNTEAFF
TRBJ1-2	TRBV7-2	NA	TRBD1	TGTGCCAGCAGCGAAAGACAGGGGGCGCGGGGCTACACCTTC	CASSERQGARGYTF
TRBJ1-5	TRBV7-2	NA	TRBD1	TGTGCCAGCAGCCAGGGGGCAGGTCAGCCCCAGCATTTT	CASSQGAGQPQHF
TRBJ1-3	TRBV7-8	NA	TRBD1	TGTGCCAGCAGCTTGGGGGTTCGCGCCGGGACAGGGGGCATTGGAAACACCATATATTTT	CASSLGVRAGTGGIGNTIYF
TRBJ2-5	TRBV2	NA	TRBD1	TGTGCCAGCACCCAGGAGGCAGGGGGCCAAGAGACCCAGTACTTC	CASTQEAGGQETQYF
TRBJ2-2	TRBV6-6	NA	NA	TGTGCCAGCAGTTACCCGGACAGAAGGAACACCGGGGAGCTGTTTTTT	CASSYPDRRNTGELFF
TRBJ2-7	TRBV5-1	NA	TRBD1	TGCGCCAGCAGCCCCCGGACAGGGACCTACGAGCAGTACTTC	CASSPRTGTYEQYF
TRBJ1-3	TRBV28	NA	NA	TGTGCCAGCAGTTCAGCGGGTGTCTCTGGAAACACCATATATTTT	CASSSAGVSGNTIYF
TRBJ2-7	TRBV21-1	NA	NA	TGTGCCAGCACCCACTGTCCGTCCCACGAGCAGTACTTC	CASTHCPSHEQYF
TRBJ1-1	TRBV19	NA	NA	TGTGCCAGTAAACGGGGGGCCACTGAAGCTTTCTTT	CASKRGATEAFF